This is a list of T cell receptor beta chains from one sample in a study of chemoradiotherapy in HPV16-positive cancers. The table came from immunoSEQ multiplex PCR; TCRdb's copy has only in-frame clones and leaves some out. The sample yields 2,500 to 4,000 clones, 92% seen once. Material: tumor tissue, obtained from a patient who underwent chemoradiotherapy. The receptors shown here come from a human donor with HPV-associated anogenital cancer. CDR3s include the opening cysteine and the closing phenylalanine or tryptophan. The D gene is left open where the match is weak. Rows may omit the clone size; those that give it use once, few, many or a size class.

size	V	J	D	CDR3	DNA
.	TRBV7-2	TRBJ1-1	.	CASSLARGLEAFF	TGTGCCAGCAGCTTAGCCAGGGGTCTAGAAGCTTTCTTT
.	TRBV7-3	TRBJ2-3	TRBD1	CASSRDRVGTDTQYF	TGTGCCAGCAGCCGGGACAGGGTCGGCACAGATACGCAGTATTTT
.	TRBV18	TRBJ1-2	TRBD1	CASSTRTGGAAGYTF	TGTGCCAGCTCAACCCGGACAGGGGGCGCAGCTGGCTACACCTTC
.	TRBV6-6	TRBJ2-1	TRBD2	CASSTRTSGTYNEQFF	TGTGCCAGCAGTACACGTACTAGCGGGACCTACAATGAGCAGTTCTTC
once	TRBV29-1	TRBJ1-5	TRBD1	CSVEDGTGGQPQHF	TGCAGCGTTGAAGATGGGACAGGGGGTCAGCCCCAGCATTTT
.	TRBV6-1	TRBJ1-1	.	CASRLSGEVRTEAFF	TGTGCCAGCAGGTTGTCAGGGGAGGTTCGCACTGAAGCTTTCTTT
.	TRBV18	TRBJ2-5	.	CASSPGQETQYF	TGTGCCAGCTCACCAGGGCAGGAGACCCAGTACTTC
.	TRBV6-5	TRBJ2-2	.	CASSYDSAGELFF	TGTGCCAGCAGTTACGACTCAGCCGGGGAGCTGTTTTTT
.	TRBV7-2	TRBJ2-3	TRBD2	CASSSGLGVDTQYF	TGTGCCAGCAGCTCGGGACTAGGGGTTGATACGCAGTATTTT
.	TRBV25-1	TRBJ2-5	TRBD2	CASSDKASGGKETQYF	TGTGCCAGCAGTGACAAGGCTAGCGGGGGGAAAGAGACCCAGTACTTC
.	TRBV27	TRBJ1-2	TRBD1	CAAGTDLYGYTF	TGTGCTGCCGGGACAGACCTCTATGGCTACACCTTC
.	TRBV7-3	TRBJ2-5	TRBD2	CASSLTGLAGETQYF	TGTGCCAGCAGCTTAACGGGACTAGCGGGAGAGACCCAGTACTTC
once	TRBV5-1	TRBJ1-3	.	CASSGGSGNTIYF	TGCGCCAGCTCTGGCGGCTCTGGAAACACCATATATTTT
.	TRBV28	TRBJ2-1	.	CASSSTPGRWHEQFF	TGTGCCAGCAGCTCGACCCCCGGGCGCTGGCATGAGCAGTTCTTC
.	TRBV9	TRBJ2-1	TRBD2	CASSVMAGGVNEQFF	TGTGCCAGCAGCGTGATGGCGGGGGGGGTCAATGAGCAGTTCTTC
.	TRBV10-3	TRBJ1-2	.	CAISVRKFGYTF	TGTGCCATCAGTGTTAGAAAGTTTGGCTACACCTTC
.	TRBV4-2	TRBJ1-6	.	CASSQSMGTSSPLHF	TGTGCCAGCAGCCAATCGATGGGAACCAGTTCACCCCTCCACTTT
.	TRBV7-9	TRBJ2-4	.	CASSPGTGLQYF	TGTGCCAGCAGCCCCGGCACAGGGTTACAGTACTTC
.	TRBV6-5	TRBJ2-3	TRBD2	CASSSFTSGGYTQYF	TGTGCCAGCAGTTCCTTTACTAGCGGGGGGTATACGCAGTATTTT
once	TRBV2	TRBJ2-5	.	CASSVGETQYF	TGTGCCAGCAGTGTCGGAGAGACCCAGTACTTC
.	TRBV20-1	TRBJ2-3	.	CSARERWGQYF	TGCAGTGCTAGAGAGAGGTGGGGGCAGTATTTT
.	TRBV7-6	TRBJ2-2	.	CASSPEVRRDRNTGELFF	TGTGCCAGCAGCCCAGAAGTTCGGCGGGACCGAAACACCGGGGAGCTGTTTTTT
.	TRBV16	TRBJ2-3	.	CASSQGPAFPDTQYF	TGTGCCAGCAGCCAAGGCCCAGCCTTCCCAGATACGCAGTATTTT
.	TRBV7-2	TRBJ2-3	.	CASSVGARTDTQYF	TGTGCCAGCAGCGTAGGGGCTCGCACAGATACGCAGTATTTT
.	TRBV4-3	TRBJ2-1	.	CASSQETGNGRQFF	TGCGCCAGCAGCCAAGAGACCGGGAATGGTAGGCAGTTCTTC
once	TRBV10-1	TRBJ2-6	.	CASSRGSRSTSRANVLTF	TGCGCCAGCAGTCGAGGGTCAAGATCGACAAGTCGGGCCAACGTCCTGACTTTC
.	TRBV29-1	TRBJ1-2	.	CSVEQRERGHGYTF	TGCAGCGTTGAACAGCGGGAGAGGGGCCATGGCTACACCTTC
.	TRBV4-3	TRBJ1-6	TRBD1	CASSQVPGQGWNSPLHF	TGCGCCAGCAGCCAAGTACCGGGACAGGGTTGGAATTCACCCCTCCACTTT
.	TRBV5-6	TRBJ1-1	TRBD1	CASSYRQGEAFF	TGTGCCAGCAGCTACCGACAGGGTGAAGCTTTCTTT
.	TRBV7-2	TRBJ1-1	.	CASSPRFEGRAFF	TGTGCCAGCAGCCCCCGTTTCGAGGGGCGGGCTTTCTTT
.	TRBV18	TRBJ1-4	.	CASSPGSPHEKLFF	TGTGCCAGCTCACCAGGGAGCCCTCATGAAAAACTGTTTTTT
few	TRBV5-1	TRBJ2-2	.	CASSTQPGLQTGELFF	TGCGCCAGCAGCACTCAACCAGGGTTACAAACCGGGGAGCTGTTTTTT
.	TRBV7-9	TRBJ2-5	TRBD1	CASSSRGPETQYF	TGTGCCAGCAGCTCAAGGGGGCCGGAGACCCAGTACTTC
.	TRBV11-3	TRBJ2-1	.	CASSLGFGRAGIHNEQFF	TGTGCCAGCAGCTTAGGTTTTGGCCGTGCGGGAATCCACAATGAGCAGTTCTTC
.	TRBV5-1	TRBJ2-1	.	CASSLGTYVTYNEQFF	TGCGCCAGCAGCCTGGGGACGTATGTAACCTACAATGAGCAGTTCTTC
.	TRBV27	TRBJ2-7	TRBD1	CASTGQGTEQYF	TGTGCCAGCACAGGACAGGGGACCGAGCAGTACTTC
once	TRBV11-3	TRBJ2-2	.	CASSLGATGELFF	TGTGCCAGCAGCTTAGGAGCTACCGGGGAGCTGTTTTTT
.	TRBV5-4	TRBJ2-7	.	CASSLAGEQYF	TGTGCCAGCAGCTTGGCGGGGGAGCAGTACTTC
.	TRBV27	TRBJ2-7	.	CASGFKGEQYF	TGTGCCAGCGGTTTTAAGGGCGAGCAGTACTTC
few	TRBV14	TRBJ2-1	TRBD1	CASSQYGQALNEQFF	TGTGCCAGCAGCCAATATGGACAGGCGCTCAATGAGCAGTTCTTC
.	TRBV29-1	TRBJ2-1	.	CSVTSGDEQFF	TGCAGCGTTACTTCGGGGGATGAGCAGTTCTTC
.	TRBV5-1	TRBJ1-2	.	CASSEDRFRSGYTF	TGCGCCAGCAGCGAGGACAGATTTCGGTCTGGCTACACCTTC
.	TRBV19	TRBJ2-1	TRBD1	CASKGQGNNEQFF	TGTGCCAGTAAGGGACAGGGAAACAATGAGCAGTTCTTC